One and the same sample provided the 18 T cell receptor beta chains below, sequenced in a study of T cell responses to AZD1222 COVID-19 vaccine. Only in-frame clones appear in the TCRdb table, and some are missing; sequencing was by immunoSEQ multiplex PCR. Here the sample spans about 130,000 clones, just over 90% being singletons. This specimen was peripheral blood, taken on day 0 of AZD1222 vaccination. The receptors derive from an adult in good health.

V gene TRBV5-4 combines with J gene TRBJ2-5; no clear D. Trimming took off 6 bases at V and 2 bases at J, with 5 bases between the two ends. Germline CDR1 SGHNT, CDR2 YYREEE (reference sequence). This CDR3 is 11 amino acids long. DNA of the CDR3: TGTGCCAGCAACTATCAAGAGACCCAGTACTTC. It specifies CASNYQETQYF.

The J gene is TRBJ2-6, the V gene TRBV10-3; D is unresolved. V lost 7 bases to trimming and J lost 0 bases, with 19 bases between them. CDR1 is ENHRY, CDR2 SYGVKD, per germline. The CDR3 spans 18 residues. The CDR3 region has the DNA TGTGCCATCACCGACAACCTCAAGCCGCTCTCTGGGGCCAACGTCCTGACTTTC. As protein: CAITDNLKPLSGANVLTF.

CDR3 residues: CASSSGLAGSWEQYF. CDR3 nucleotide sequence: TGTGCCAGCAGTTCGGGACTAGCGGGGTCTTGGGAGCAGTACTTC. This sequence joins TRBV6-5 and TRBJ2-7; 13 nucleotides match TRBD2. The CDR3 is 15 amino acids. Germline CDR1 reads MNHEY; CDR2 reads SVGAGI. J was trimmed by 7 bases and V by 4 bases; bases with no gene match: 7.

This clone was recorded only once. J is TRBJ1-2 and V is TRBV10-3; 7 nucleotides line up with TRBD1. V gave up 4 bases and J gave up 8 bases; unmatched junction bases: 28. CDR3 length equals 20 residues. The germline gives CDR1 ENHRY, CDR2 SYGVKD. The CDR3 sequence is CAISGIRDRSLIGHFGGYTF. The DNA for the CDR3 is TGTGCCATCAGTGGAATCCGGGACAGATCATTGATAGGCCATTTTGGCGGCTACACCTTC.

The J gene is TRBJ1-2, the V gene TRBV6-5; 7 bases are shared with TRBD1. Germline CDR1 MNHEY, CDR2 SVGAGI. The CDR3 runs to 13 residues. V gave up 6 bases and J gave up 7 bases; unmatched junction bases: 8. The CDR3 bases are TGTGCCAGCAGCCGCCCGACAGGGTCTGGCTACACCTTC. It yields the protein CASSRPTGSGYTF.

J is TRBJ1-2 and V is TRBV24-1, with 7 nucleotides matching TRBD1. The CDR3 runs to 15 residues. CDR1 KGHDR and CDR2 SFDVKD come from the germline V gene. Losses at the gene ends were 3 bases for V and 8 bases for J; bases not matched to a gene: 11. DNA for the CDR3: TGTGCCACCAGTGATCCCGGGAGGGGGCGTCTCGGCTACACCTTC. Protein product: CATSDPGRGRLGYTF.

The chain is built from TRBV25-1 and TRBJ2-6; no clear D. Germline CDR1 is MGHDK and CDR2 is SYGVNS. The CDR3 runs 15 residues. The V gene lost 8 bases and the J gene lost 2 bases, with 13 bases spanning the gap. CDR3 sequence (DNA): TGTGCCAGCGGCCCCGGTGGCGCTGGGGCCAACGTCCTGACTTTC. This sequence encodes CASGPGGAGANVLTF.

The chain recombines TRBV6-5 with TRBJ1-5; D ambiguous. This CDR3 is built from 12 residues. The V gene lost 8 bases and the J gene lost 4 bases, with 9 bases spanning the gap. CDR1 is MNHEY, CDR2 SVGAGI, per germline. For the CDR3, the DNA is TGTGCCAGCGAAGAAGGGAATCAGCCCCAGCATTTT. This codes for CASEEGNQPQHF.

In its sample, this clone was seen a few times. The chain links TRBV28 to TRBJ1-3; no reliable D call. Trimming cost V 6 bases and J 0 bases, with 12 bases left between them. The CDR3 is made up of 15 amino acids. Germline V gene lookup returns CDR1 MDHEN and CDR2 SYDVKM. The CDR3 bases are TGTGCCAGCAGCAAAGGACTGAACTCTGGAAACACCATATATTTT. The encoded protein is CASSKGLNSGNTIYF. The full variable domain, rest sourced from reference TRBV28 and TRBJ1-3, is DVKVTQSSRYLVKRTGEKVFLECVQDMDHENMFWYRQDPGLGLRLIYFSYDVKMKEKGDIPEGYSVSREKKERFSLILESASTNQTSMYLCASSKGLNSGNTIYFGEGSWLTVV.

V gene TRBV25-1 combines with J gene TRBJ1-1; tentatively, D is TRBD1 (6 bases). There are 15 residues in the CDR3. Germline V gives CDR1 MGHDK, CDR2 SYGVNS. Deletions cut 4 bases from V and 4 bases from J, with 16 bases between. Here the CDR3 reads CASSVMGGVGTEAFF. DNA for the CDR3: TGTGCCAGCAGTGTAATGGGGGGCGTAGGCACTGAAGCTTTCTTT.

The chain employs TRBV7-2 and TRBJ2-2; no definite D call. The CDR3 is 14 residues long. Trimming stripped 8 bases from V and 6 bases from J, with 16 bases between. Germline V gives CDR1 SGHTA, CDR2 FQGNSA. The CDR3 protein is CASRSAHSSGELFF. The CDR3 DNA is TGTGCCAGCCGTTCAGCCCATTCGTCCGGGGAGCTGTTTTTT.

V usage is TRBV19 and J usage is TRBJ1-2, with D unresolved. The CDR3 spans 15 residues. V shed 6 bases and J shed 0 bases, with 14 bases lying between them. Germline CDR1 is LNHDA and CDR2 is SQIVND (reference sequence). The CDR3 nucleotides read TGTGCCAGTAGGGTGTTAGGACGGACTAACTATGGCTACACCTTC. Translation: CASRVLGRTNYGYTF.

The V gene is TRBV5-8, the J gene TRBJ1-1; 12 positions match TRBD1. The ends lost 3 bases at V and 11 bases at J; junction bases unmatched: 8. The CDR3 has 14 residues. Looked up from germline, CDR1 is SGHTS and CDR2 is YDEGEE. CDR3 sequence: CASSWGQGAPGAFF. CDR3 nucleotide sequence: TGTGCCAGCAGCTGGGGACAGGGGGCACCGGGGGCTTTCTTT.

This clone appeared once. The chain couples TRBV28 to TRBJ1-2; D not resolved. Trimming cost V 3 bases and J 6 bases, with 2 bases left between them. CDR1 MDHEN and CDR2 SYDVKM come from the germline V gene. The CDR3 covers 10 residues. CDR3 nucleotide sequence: TGTGCCAGCAGTTTGAATGGCTACACCTTC. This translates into CASSLNGYTF.

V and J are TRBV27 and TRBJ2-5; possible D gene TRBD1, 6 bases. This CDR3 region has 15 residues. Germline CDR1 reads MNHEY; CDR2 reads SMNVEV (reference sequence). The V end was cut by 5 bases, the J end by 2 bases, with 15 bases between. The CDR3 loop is CASSLLQGYQETQYF. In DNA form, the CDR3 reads TGTGCCAGCAGTCTTCTTCAGGGGTATCAAGAGACCCAGTACTTC.

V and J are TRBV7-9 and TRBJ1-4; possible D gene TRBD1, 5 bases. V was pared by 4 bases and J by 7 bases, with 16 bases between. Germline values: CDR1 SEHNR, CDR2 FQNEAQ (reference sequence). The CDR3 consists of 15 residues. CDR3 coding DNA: TGTGCCAGCAGCTCAACTCAGGGACGGAGTGAAAAACTGTTTTTT. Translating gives CASSSTQGRSEKLFF.

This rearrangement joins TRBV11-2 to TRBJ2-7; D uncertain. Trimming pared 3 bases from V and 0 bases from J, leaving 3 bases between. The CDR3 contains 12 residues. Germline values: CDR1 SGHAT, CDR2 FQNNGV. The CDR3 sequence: CASSFFSYEQYF. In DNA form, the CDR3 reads TGTGCCAGCAGCTTTTTCTCCTACGAGCAGTACTTC.

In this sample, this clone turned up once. This CDR3 reads CAWMGLRQREQYF. The CDR3 DNA reads as TGTGCCTGGATGGGACTTCGCCAAAGGGAGCAGTACTTC. J is TRBJ2-7 and V is TRBV30; a possible D gene is TRBD2 (6 bases). CDR1 and CDR2 (germline): GTSNPN, SVGIG (reference sequence). V was trimmed by 4 bases and J by 7 bases, leaving 17 bases between them. The CDR3 sequence is 13 residues long.